The entry that follows covers one T cell receptor (beta chain) sequence. The data are from a study of CD8 T cells in Susac syndrome. Random hexamers were used to reverse transcribe about 0.5 to 1 ug of RNA. From the immunoSEQ multiplex PCR reads, TCRdb called clonotypes with MiXCR, one entry per CDR3 protein. The profile shows about 140,000 distinct CDR3 sequences, 85% to 95% of them singletons. This receptor was taken from a human donor with multiple sclerosis. Sequenced sample: CD4+ T cells from PBMCs.

This CDR3 is CASSGKRETGEQYF. CDR3 coding DNA: TGTGCCAGCAGCGGGAAACGGGAAACCGGCGAGCAGTACTTC. The V gene is TRBV9, the J gene TRBJ2-7, with D possibly being TRBD2 (5 bases). The CDR3 consists of 14 residues. The germline gives CDR1 SGDLS, CDR2 YYNGEE. The ends were cut back, 3 bases at V and 6 bases at J, with 16 bases in the middle.